The rows below give T cell receptor beta chains drawn from one sample of a study of Ad26.COV2.S vaccination and SARS-CoV-2 variants. Data came from immunoSEQ multiplex PCR; TCRdb stores just in-frame clones and leaves some out. The data show around 350,000 clones, with 80% to 90% seen just once and around 3.3% held by the top ten. The specimen comprised peripheral blood, sampled in a trial of Ad26.COV2.S vaccine versus placebo. These receptors all stem from a person aged 18-60 years who received the Ad26.COV2.S COVID-19 vaccine or a placebo. CDR3s include the opening cysteine and the closing phenylalanine or tryptophan. Each record gives: clone size, V gene, D gene, J gene, CDR3 protein, CDR3 DNA. The D gene is left open where the match is weak. Only some rows state a clone size, as once, few, many or a class for expanded clones.

abundance: -; v_gene: TRBV19; d_gene: -; j_gene: TRBJ1-3; CDR3aa: CASSIGVFVTGNTIYF; CDR3nt: TGTGCCAGTAGTATCGGCGTCTTTGTCACTGGAAACACCATATATTTT
abundance: -; v_gene: TRBV21-1; d_gene: -; j_gene: TRBJ2-7; CDR3aa: CASSKGGQGYEQYF; CDR3nt: TGTGCCAGCAGCAAAGGGGGACAGGGTTACGAGCAGTACTTC
abundance: -; v_gene: TRBV19; d_gene: TRBD1; j_gene: TRBJ2-7; CDR3aa: CASSDLSGTGTYEQYF; CDR3nt: TGTGCCAGTAGCGACTTATCCGGGACAGGGACCTACGAGCAGTACTTC
abundance: -; v_gene: TRBV5-6; d_gene: TRBD2; j_gene: TRBJ2-1; CDR3aa: CASSRGLAGVGEQFF; CDR3nt: TGTGCCAGCAGCAGAGGACTAGCGGGAGTTGGGGAGCAGTTCTTC
abundance: -; v_gene: TRBV27; d_gene: TRBD2; j_gene: TRBJ2-7; CDR3aa: CASSFRLAGYEQYF; CDR3nt: TGTGCCAGCAGTTTCCGGCTAGCGGGTTACGAGCAGTACTTC
abundance: -; v_gene: TRBV7-2; d_gene: -; j_gene: TRBJ2-1; CDR3aa: CASSLARGPYNEQFF; CDR3nt: TGTGCCAGCAGCTTAGCCCGAGGACCCTACAATGAGCAGTTCTTC
abundance: -; v_gene: TRBV27; d_gene: -; j_gene: TRBJ2-5; CDR3aa: CASSLFPGAQETQYF; CDR3nt: TGTGCCAGCAGTTTGTTCCCGGGAGCCCAAGAGACCCAGTACTTC
abundance: -; v_gene: TRBV5-1; d_gene: -; j_gene: TRBJ1-3; CDR3aa: CASSLDTGNTIYF; CDR3nt: TGCGCCAGCAGCTTGGACACTGGAAACACCATATATTTT
abundance: -; v_gene: TRBV9; d_gene: -; j_gene: TRBJ2-7; CDR3aa: CASSPGGQSYEQYF; CDR3nt: TGTGCCAGCAGCCCCGGGGGCCAATCCTACGAGCAGTACTTC
abundance: -; v_gene: TRBV5-1; d_gene: -; j_gene: TRBJ2-2; CDR3aa: CASSLIRGLGGELFF; CDR3nt: TGCGCCAGCAGCTTGATCCGGGGGCTGGGCGGGGAGCTGTTTTTT
abundance: -; v_gene: TRBV13; d_gene: -; j_gene: TRBJ2-1; CDR3aa: CASSSRDLVQFF; CDR3nt: TGTGCCAGCAGCTCCCGGGACCTAGTTCAGTTCTTC
abundance: -; v_gene: TRBV3-1/TRBV3-2; d_gene: -; j_gene: TRBJ1-6; CDR3aa: CASSQGTAFNSPLHF; CDR3nt: TGTGCCAGCAGCCAAGGGACAGCATTTAATTCACCCCTCCACTTT
abundance: once; v_gene: TRBV24-1; d_gene: TRBD1; j_gene: TRBJ2-2; CDR3aa: CATSDLGTGTGVSPNTGELFF; CDR3nt: TGTGCCACCAGTGATTTGGGGACCGGGACAGGGGTCTCCCCGAACACCGGGGAGCTGTTTTTT
abundance: -; v_gene: TRBV11-2; d_gene: TRBD2; j_gene: TRBJ2-1; CDR3aa: CASSLIKAGLAYNEQFF; CDR3nt: TGTGCCAGCAGCTTAATTAAGGCGGGACTAGCGTATAATGAGCAGTTCTTC
abundance: -; v_gene: TRBV6-2/TRBV6-3; d_gene: TRBD1; j_gene: TRBJ2-7; CDR3aa: CASSRTKPVGQSSYEQYF; CDR3nt: TGTGCCAGCAGTAGGACCAAACCGGTGGGACAGAGCTCCTACGAGCAGTACTTC
abundance: -; v_gene: TRBV5-1; d_gene: TRBD1; j_gene: TRBJ1-2; CDR3aa: CASSSTSNTGTAYGYTF; CDR3nt: TGCGCCAGCAGCTCAACCTCGAATACCGGGACAGCCTATGGCTACACCTTC
abundance: once; v_gene: TRBV5-8; d_gene: -; j_gene: TRBJ2-7; CDR3aa: CASSHLGQAYEQYF; CDR3nt: TGTGCCAGCAGCCACCTGGGGCAGGCCTACGAGCAGTACTTC
abundance: -; v_gene: TRBV7-6; d_gene: -; j_gene: TRBJ1-1; CDR3aa: CASSRRDGLNTEAFF; CDR3nt: TGTGCCAGCAGCCGAAGGGACGGGTTGAACACTGAAGCTTTCTTT
abundance: -; v_gene: TRBV18; d_gene: -; j_gene: TRBJ1-2; CDR3aa: CASSPPTLWGYTF; CDR3nt: TGTGCCAGCTCACCACCGACCCTCTGGGGCTACACCTTC
abundance: -; v_gene: TRBV18; d_gene: -; j_gene: TRBJ2-1; CDR3aa: CASSPGDVEQFF; CDR3nt: TGTGCCAGCTCTCCCGGAGACGTTGAGCAGTTCTTC
abundance: -; v_gene: TRBV10-1; d_gene: TRBD1; j_gene: TRBJ2-5; CDR3aa: CASSDPGQGRETQYF; CDR3nt: TGCGCCAGCAGTGACCCCGGACAGGGACGAGAGACCCAGTACTTC
abundance: -; v_gene: TRBV3-1/TRBV3-2; d_gene: -; j_gene: TRBJ2-4; CDR3aa: CASSQRDGQNIQYF; CDR3nt: TGTGCCAGCAGCCAGAGGGACGGCCAAAACATTCAGTACTTC
abundance: -; v_gene: TRBV3-1/TRBV3-2; d_gene: TRBD1; j_gene: TRBJ2-5; CDR3aa: CASSQGQGRVTQYF; CDR3nt: TGTGCCAGCAGCCAGGGACAGGGTCGGGTGACCCAGTACTTC